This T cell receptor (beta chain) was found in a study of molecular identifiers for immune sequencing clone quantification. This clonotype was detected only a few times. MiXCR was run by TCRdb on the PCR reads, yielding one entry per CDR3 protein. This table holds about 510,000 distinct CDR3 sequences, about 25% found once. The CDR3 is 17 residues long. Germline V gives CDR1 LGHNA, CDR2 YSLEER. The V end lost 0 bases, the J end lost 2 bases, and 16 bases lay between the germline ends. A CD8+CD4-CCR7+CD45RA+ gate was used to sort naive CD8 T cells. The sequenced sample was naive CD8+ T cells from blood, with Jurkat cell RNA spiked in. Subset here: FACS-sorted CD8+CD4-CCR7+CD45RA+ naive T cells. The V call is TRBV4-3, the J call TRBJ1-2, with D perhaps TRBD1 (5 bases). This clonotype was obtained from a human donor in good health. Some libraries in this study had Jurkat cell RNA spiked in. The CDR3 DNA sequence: TGCGCCAGCAGCCAAGATTTAAGGGCAGGGATAAACTATGGCTACACCTTC. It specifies CASSQDLRAGINYGYTF.